This T cell receptor beta chain was captured by sequencing in a study of identical twins. Template switching supplied a universal primer site; unique molecular identifiers were carried on the cDNA. Each CDR3 protein gets one entry after TCRdb re-called the 5' RACE reads with MiXCR. This sample has approximately 890,000 distinct CDR3 sequences, with roughly 12% found just once. These same records also appear under a second study, on yellow fever vaccine responses in identical twins.

Specimen: PBMCs. This sequence originates from a woman in her late teens or twenties in good health.

As DNA, the CDR3 is TGTGCCAGCAGCTTAAAGGGGGGACTGAACACTGAAGCTTTCTTT. This gives the protein CASSLKGGLNTEAFF. V is TRBV7-3 and J is TRBJ1-1; weak D call: TRBD1 (6 bases). The CDR3 has 15 amino acids. Germline V gene data show CDR1 as SGHTA and CDR2 as FQGTGA. Trimming cost V 1 base and J 0 bases, with 9 bases left between them.